A selection of T cell receptor beta chains follows, all from one sample in a study of long-term antiretroviral therapy in people with HIV. TCRdb keeps only in-frame clones here, not all; method: immunoSEQ multiplex PCR. The sample consists of about 20,000 clones, more than 70% of them appearing once. The sequenced sample was unsorted PBMCs, obtained roughly 2.3 years after starting antiretroviral therapy. These TCRs come from a man aged 35 to 55 with HIV. Both conserved end residues are part of each CDR3. The D gene is left open where the match is weak. A row's size may be missing; if present it is once, few, many or a size class.

j_gene,abundance,d_gene,v_gene,CDR3nt,CDR3aa
TRBJ2-7,-,TRBD2,TRBV27,TGTGCCAGCAGTTTTGCCCGGACTAGCGATTCCTACGAGCAGTACTTC,CASSFARTSDSYEQYF
TRBJ2-1,once,-,TRBV4-1,TGCGCCAGCAGCCATGACCGACAGATACTTCAGTTCTTC,CASSHDRQILQFF
TRBJ1-5,-,-,TRBV23-1,TGCGCCAGCGGAAGGGGGGTGGGCAATCAGCCCCAGCATTTT,CASGRGVGNQPQHF
TRBJ2-3,-,-,TRBV28,TGTGCCAGCAGCTACCCCCCGGGACTCACAGATACGCAGTATTTT,CASSYPPGLTDTQYF
TRBJ2-2,-,-,TRBV27,TGTGCCAGCAGTTTTGTGGGCAGGGGTAAGACCGGGGAGCTGTTTTTT,CASSFVGRGKTGELFF
TRBJ1-5,-,-,TRBV11-2,TGTGCCAGCAGCTTAATGGGGGAGGTGAATCAGCCCCAGCATTTT,CASSLMGEVNQPQHF
TRBJ1-1,once,-,TRBV18,TGTGCCAGCTCACCCTCAGGGGTTGGCACTGAAGCTTTCTTT,CASSPSGVGTEAFF
TRBJ1-2,-,TRBD1,TRBV19,TGTGCCAGTAGTTTACCAGGGGGCGCTTACTATGGCTACACCTTC,CASSLPGGAYYGYTF
TRBJ1-2,-,-,TRBV28,TGTGCCAGCAGCCTATTGAGGGGCCAAGGGGGCTACACCTTC,CASSLLRGQGGYTF
TRBJ2-7,-,-,TRBV28,TGTGCCAGCAGTTTTAAGGGCTCCTACGAGCAGTACTTC,CASSFKGSYEQYF
TRBJ1-2,-,-,TRBV7-2,TGTGCCAGCAGCTTAGACGGGGGCGGCTACACCTTC,CASSLDGGGYTF
TRBJ2-3,-,TRBD2,TRBV27,TGTGCCAGCAGTTTATGGGGGACTAGCGAGCGGTGGGATACGCAGTATTTT,CASSLWGTSERWDTQYF
TRBJ2-7,-,-,TRBV5-1,TGCGCCAGCAGCGTCGACAGGTCCTACGAGCAGTACTTC,CASSVDRSYEQYF
TRBJ2-2,-,TRBD1,TRBV7-3,TGTGCCAGCAGCTTCGCCGGGACAGGGGGTTTCGGGGAGCTGTTTTTT,CASSFAGTGGFGELFF
TRBJ1-1,once,-,TRBV6-5,TGTGCCAGCAGTGCGAACAGGAGGAACACTGAAGCTTTCTTT,CASSANRRNTEAFF
TRBJ2-7,once,-,TRBV7-2,TGTGCCAGCAGCCCACCGGGACGCTTCTACGAGCAGTACTTC,CASSPPGRFYEQYF
TRBJ2-7,-,-,TRBV27,TGTGCCAGCTCTTTGAAAGTGTCACCTGCGGACGAGCAGTACTTC,CASSLKVSPADEQYF
TRBJ2-1,-,TRBD1,TRBV7-9,TGTGCCAGCAGCATGACAGGGGCAGTACCCTACAATGAGCAGTTCTTC,CASSMTGAVPYNEQFF
TRBJ2-7,-,-,TRBV5-1,TGCGCCAGCAGGGTGGGGGGTTACCCTTCCGAGCAGTACTTC,CASRVGGYPSEQYF
TRBJ2-3,once,-,TRBV5-1,TGCGCCAGCATTGACGGGGAACTTACAGATACGCAGTATTTT,CASIDGELTDTQYF
TRBJ2-7,-,-,TRBV11-1,TGTGCCAGCAGCTTAGCTGGGTCGATGTCGCCAGGGTCCTACGAGCAGTACTTC,CASSLAGSMSPGSYEQYF
TRBJ1-2,once,TRBD1,TRBV5-6,TGTGCCAGCAGATCGACAGGGGGGTATGGCTACACCTTC,CASRSTGGYGYTF
TRBJ1-5,-,-,TRBV10-2,TGCGCCAGCAGCGACCTGAGCAATCAGCCCCAGCATTTT,CASSDLSNQPQHF
TRBJ2-2,-,-,TRBV7-3,TGTGCCAGCAGCTTAGTCCCGACGAACACCGGGGAGCTGTTTTTT,CASSLVPTNTGELFF
TRBJ1-1,-,-,TRBV15,TGTGCCACCAGCAGAGAGTGGAACACTGAAGCTTTCTTT,CATSREWNTEAFF
TRBJ2-7,-,TRBD2,TRBV7-8,TGTGCCAGCAGCTTATTAGCGGGAGGCATCGAGCAGTACTTC,CASSLLAGGIEQYF
TRBJ1-4,few,-,TRBV7-9,TGTGCCAGCAGCCACGAAATGGGGGTGCTTGATGAAAAACTGTTTTTT,CASSHEMGVLDEKLFF
TRBJ2-7,-,TRBD1,TRBV19,TGTGCCAGTAGTGTGCCGGGACAGGGAACCTACGAGCAGTACTTC,CASSVPGQGTYEQYF
TRBJ2-4,-,-,TRBV29-1,TGCAGCGTTGATATTGACAGTGGAGCCAAAAACATTCAGTACTTC,CSVDIDSGAKNIQYF
TRBJ2-2,-,TRBD2,TRBV7-3,TGTGCCAGCAGCTCCGATAGCGGGCGGATTAACACCGGGGAGCTGTTTTTT,CASSSDSGRINTGELFF
TRBJ1-1,-,-,TRBV30,TGTGCCTGGAACAGGTGGACTGAAGCTTTCTTT,CAWNRWTEAFF
TRBJ2-7,-,-,TRBV15,TGTGCCACCAGCAGAGATATTGAAGGTGGCGAGCAGTACTTC,CATSRDIEGGEQYF
TRBJ2-2,-,TRBD2,TRBV2,TGTGCCAGCAGTGCGGCTAGCGGGAGGGCAAACACCGGGGAGCTGTTTTTT,CASSAASGRANTGELFF
TRBJ2-2,few,-,TRBV7-2,TGTGCCAGCAGTTCCTTTAGGAACGCGAACACCGGGGAGCTGTTTTTT,CASSSFRNANTGELFF
TRBJ1-5,-,-,TRBV11-1,TGTGCCAGCAGTCCCGGGCCCCAAACCCAGCCCCAGCATTTT,CASSPGPQTQPQHF
TRBJ2-2,once,TRBD1,TRBV18,TGTGCCAGCTCACCTATCGGTACAGGGGGCACCGGGGAGCTGTTTTTT,CASSPIGTGGTGELFF
TRBJ2-3,once,-,TRBV28,TGTGCCAGCAGTTTGGTTTCGGATACGCAGTATTTT,CASSLVSDTQYF
TRBJ2-2,-,TRBD1,TRBV10-2,TGCGCCAGCAAGCGGGGACAGGGCCCAACCGGGGAGCTGTTTTTT,CASKRGQGPTGELFF
TRBJ1-5,-,-,TRBV2,TGTGCCAGCAGGACAGGCGATTATAGCAATCAGCCCCAGCATTTT,CASRTGDYSNQPQHF
TRBJ1-6,few,TRBD1,TRBV27,TGTGCCAGCAGTTTATCGACAGGGGGCGATTCACCCCTCCACTTT,CASSLSTGGDSPLHF
TRBJ2-2,-,-,TRBV14,TGTGCCAGCAGCCAAGAATGGGAGCTGTTTTTT,CASSQEWELFF
TRBJ2-1,-,TRBD2,TRBV19,TGTGCCAGTACCTTAAGCGGGAGTGAACGTGAGCAGTTCTTC,CASTLSGSEREQFF
TRBJ1-1,-,-,TRBV2,TGTGCCAGCAGGCCGGGACATTTGAACACTGAAGCTTTCTTT,CASRPGHLNTEAFF
TRBJ1-6,few,-,TRBV6-4,TGTGCCAGCAGGTTCGAGAATAATTCACCCCTCCACTTT,CASRFENNSPLHF
TRBJ1-1,-,-,TRBV11-1,TGTGCCAGCAGCGGCCGGGACAAAGAGTCGTCACGGGAGAGAACTGAAGCTTTCTTT,CASSGRDKESSRERTEAFF
TRBJ1-5,-,TRBD1,TRBV13,TGTGCCAGCAGCTTCAGGACAGGGGGCTCCGCTCAGCCCCAGCATTTT,CASSFRTGGSAQPQHF
TRBJ2-7,-,-,TRBV9,TGTGCCAGCAGCTCCCCCCCTGCGAACGAGCAGTACTTC,CASSSPPANEQYF
TRBJ1-2,-,TRBD1,TRBV5-4,TGTGCCAGCAGCTTTCAGGGGGCGCGTGGCTACACCTTC,CASSFQGARGYTF